The next 15 T cell receptor beta chains were all read from a single sample in a study of response to subunit inactivated influenza vaccine. TCRdb redid the calling of the RT-PCR reads with MiXCR, one entry per CDR3 protein. Of about 800,000 distinct CDR3 sequences listed, 21% are singletons. Sequences were derived from PBMCs from blood, sampled about 5 days after vaccination. The receptors shown here come from a man in his fifties who received an inactivated influenza vaccine.

The chain combines TRBV11-2 with TRBJ2-7; 7 nucleotides align to TRBD1. The germline V gene has CDR1 SGHAT and CDR2 FQNNGV. V lost 5 bases and J lost 3; bases outside the gene matches: 13. This CDR3 contains 16 residues. CDR3 residues: CASSPRDRFLLYEQYF. CDR3 nucleotide sequence: TGTGCCAGCAGCCCTAGGGACAGATTCCTACTCTACGAGCAGTACTTC.

This clonotype was observed a handful of times. The genes are TRBV29-1 and TRBJ2-7, with 10 bases fitting TRBD2. The CDR3 runs to 12 residues. Germline V gives CDR1 SQVTM, CDR2 ANQGSEA. V trimming: 5 bases; J trimming: 5 bases; junction bases outside the gene matches: 3. CDR3 protein: CSVSSGRNEQYF. CDR3 DNA sequence: TGCAGCGTTTCTAGCGGGAGAAACGAGCAGTACTTC.

The chain is built from TRBV5-1 and TRBJ2-3; weak D call: TRBD1 (6 bases). Germline V CDR1 and CDR2: SGHRS, YFSETQ. This CDR3 is 18 amino acids long. V shed 3 bases and J shed 0 bases, with 20 bases lying between them. The CDR3 spells CASSSPLPRTVSTDTQYF. For the CDR3, the DNA is TGCGCCAGCAGCTCTCCCCTTCCTAGGACAGTGAGCACAGATACGCAGTATTTT. The entire variable domain, with the rest obtained from reference TRBV5-1 and TRBJ2-3, is as follows: KAGVTQTPRYLIKTRGQQVTLSCSPISGHRSVSWYQQTPGQGLQFLFEYFSETQRNKGNFPGRFSGRQFSNSRSEMNVSTLELGDSALYLCASSSPLPRTVSTDTQYFGPGTRLTVL.

The chain employs TRBV5-1 and TRBJ2-5; D perhaps matches TRBD1 (6 bases). V was shortened by 1 base and J by 4 bases, with 14 bases between the two germline ends. Germline V lookup: CDR1 SGHRS, CDR2 YFSETQ. The CDR3 spans 15 residues. The CDR3 region has the DNA TGCGCCAGCAGCTTGTCACAGGGCGGTCGAGAGACCCAGTACTTC. It translates to CASSLSQGGRETQYF.

This clonotype appeared a few times. The gene calls are TRBV7-8 and TRBJ1-1, with 7 bases lining up with TRBD1. The CDR3 covers 16 residues. V was clipped by 4 bases and J by 3 bases; unmatched bases: 11. Germline-derived CDR1 and CDR2 are SGHVS and FQNEAQ. The CDR3 protein is CASSSQVQGTYTEAFF. DNA of the CDR3: TGTGCCAGCAGCTCGCAGGTACAGGGGACCTACACTGAAGCTTTCTTT.

The rearrangement links TRBV7-2 to TRBJ2-3; 10 nucleotides agree with TRBD2. The J segment lost 3 bases and the V segment lost 1 base, leaving 4 bases of the junction unmatched. The germline V gene has CDR1 SGHTA and CDR2 FQGNSA. The CDR3 length is 16 residues. The CDR3 DNA is TGTGCCAGCAGCTTAGTAGGAGCGGGAGGGACAGATACGCAGTATTTT. This gives the protein CASSLVGAGGTDTQYF.

V and J are TRBV11-2 and TRBJ1-6; D not resolved. Trimming left V 4 bases short and J 8 bases short, with 9 bases between. CDR1 is SGHAT, CDR2 FQNNGV, per germline. CDR3 size: 13 residues. The CDR3 DNA is TGTGCCAGCAGCTCAGCAGGATATTCACCCCTCCACTTT. It codes for CASSSAGYSPLHF.

The chain links TRBV5-8 to TRBJ1-1, with D hard to call. Trimming took off 1 base at V and 2 bases at J, with 12 bases between the two ends. The CDR3 has 15 residues. Germline CDR1 is SGHTS and CDR2 is YDEGEE. CDR3 sequence reads: CASSLTQTRNTEAFF. The CDR3 DNA reads TGTGCCAGCAGCTTGACACAGACTCGAAACACTGAAGCTTTCTTT.

This clonotype was counted a few times. This chain connects TRBV24-1 to TRBJ2-1; D may be TRBD2 (5 bases). V was cut by 10 bases and J by 11 bases, with 14 bases left in between. CDR1 and CDR2 from the germline V gene are KGHDR and SFDVKD. This CDR3 spans 11 amino acids. The chain's CDR3 is CATGEGMKQFF. In DNA, the CDR3 is TGTGCCACGGGAGAGGGAATGAAGCAGTTCTTC.

This clonotype was counted at least ten times. The chain links TRBV20-1 to TRBJ1-2; D ambiguous. Trimming removed 3 bases at V and 2 bases at J, with 13 bases between. CDR1 and CDR2 from the germline V gene are DFQATT and SNEGSKA (reference sequence). The CDR3 is made up of 14 amino acids. The CDR3 DNA sequence: TGCAGTGCTAGTAGAGGATCGGCCAACTATGGCTACACCTTC. Protein sequence: CSASRGSANYGYTF.

This clonotype occurred many times. The chain has TRBV5-1 and TRBJ1-6; D is ambiguous. Trimming removed 4 bases at V and 7 bases at J, with 9 bases between. From germline, CDR1 is SGHRS and CDR2 YFSETQ. The CDR3 length is 13 residues. CDR3 protein: CASSATGNSPLHF. The CDR3, as DNA: TGCGCCAGCAGCGCGACGGGGAATTCACCCCTCCACTTT.

A few counts support this clonotype. The chain carries TRBV30 and TRBJ2-3, with 12 bases that match TRBD2. Germline CDR1 and CDR2: GTSNPN and SVGIG (reference sequence). J lost 4 bases, V lost 2 bases, and 4 bases had no gene match. The CDR3 covers 15 residues. CDR3 nucleotides: TGTGCCTGGAGTAACCCTAGCGGGGGGGCAGATACGCAGTATTTT. It translates to CAWSNPSGGADTQYF.

This clonotype has a handful of counts. The gene calls are TRBV20-1 and TRBJ2-1; D unclear. Looked up from germline, CDR1 is DFQATT and CDR2 is SNEGSKA (reference sequence). The CDR3 has 11 residues. The ends were cut back, 0 bases at V and 7 bases at J, with 4 bases in the middle. CDR3 protein: CSAREGNEQFF. The CDR3 DNA sequence: TGCAGTGCTAGAGAGGGAAATGAGCAGTTCTTC.

The chain employs TRBV12-3 or TRBV12-4 and TRBJ1-1; D unclear. The V end was cut by 8 bases, the J end by 0 bases, with 10 bases between. The CDR3 extends over 13 amino acids. This CDR3 reads CASRARLNTEAFF. The CDR3 DNA reads as TGTGCCAGCCGGGCGAGATTGAACACTGAAGCTTTCTTT.

The chain uses TRBV6-1 and TRBJ1-2; the match to TRBD1 covers 9 bases. The CDR3 covers 15 residues. Germline CDR1 is MNHNS and CDR2 is SASEGT. The ends lost 3 bases at V and 5 bases at J; junction bases unmatched: 7. The CDR3 reads CASSEPGTGFYGYTF. CDR3 in DNA: TGTGCCAGCAGTGAGCCCGGGACAGGGTTTTATGGCTACACCTTC.